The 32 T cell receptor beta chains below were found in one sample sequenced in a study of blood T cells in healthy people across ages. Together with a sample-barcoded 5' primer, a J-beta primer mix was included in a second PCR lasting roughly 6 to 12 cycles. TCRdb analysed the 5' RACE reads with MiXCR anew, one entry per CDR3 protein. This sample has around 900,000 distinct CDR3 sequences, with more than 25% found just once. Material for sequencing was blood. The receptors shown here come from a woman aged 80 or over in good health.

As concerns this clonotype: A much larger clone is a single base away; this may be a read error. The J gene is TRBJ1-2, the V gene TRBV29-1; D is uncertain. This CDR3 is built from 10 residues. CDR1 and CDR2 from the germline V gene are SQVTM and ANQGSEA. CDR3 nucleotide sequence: TGCGGCGTTTTTCGTGGAGGCTACACCTTC. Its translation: CGVFRGGYTF.

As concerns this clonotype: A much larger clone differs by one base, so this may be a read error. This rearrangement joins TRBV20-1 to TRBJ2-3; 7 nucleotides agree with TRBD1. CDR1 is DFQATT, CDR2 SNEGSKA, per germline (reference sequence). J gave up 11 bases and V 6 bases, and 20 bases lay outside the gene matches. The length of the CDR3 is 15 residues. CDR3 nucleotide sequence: TGCAGTGCAACCTGGACAGGTTGGGCTCAAGGTATGCAGTATTTT. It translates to CSATWTGWAQGMQYF.

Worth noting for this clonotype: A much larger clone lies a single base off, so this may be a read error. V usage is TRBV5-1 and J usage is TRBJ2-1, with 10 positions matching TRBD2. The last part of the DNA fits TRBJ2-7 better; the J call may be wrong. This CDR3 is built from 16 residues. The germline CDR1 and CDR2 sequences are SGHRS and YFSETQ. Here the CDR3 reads CASSDSGGHSYNEQYF. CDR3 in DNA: TGCGCCAGCAGCGATAGCGGGGGGCACTCCTACAATGAGCAGTACTTC.

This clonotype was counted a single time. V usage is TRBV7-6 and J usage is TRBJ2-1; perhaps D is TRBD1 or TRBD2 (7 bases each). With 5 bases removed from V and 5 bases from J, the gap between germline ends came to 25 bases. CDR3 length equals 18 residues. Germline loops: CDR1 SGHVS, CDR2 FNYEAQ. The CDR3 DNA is TGTGCCAGCAGCCCACAAAGCGGATTACAGGGGAGGGACAATGAGCAGTTCTTC. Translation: CASSPQSGLQGRDNEQFF.

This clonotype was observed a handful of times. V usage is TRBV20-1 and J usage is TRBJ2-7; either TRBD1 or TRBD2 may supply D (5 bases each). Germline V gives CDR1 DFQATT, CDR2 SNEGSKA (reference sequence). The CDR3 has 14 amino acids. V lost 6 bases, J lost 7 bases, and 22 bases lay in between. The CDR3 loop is CSARWGSSYNEQYF. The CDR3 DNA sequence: TGCAGTGCCAGATGGGGGAGCTCCTACAATGAGCAGTACTTC.

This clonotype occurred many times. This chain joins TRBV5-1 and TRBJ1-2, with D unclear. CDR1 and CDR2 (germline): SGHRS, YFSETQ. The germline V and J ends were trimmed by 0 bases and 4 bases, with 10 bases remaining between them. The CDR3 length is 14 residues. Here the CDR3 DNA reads TGCGCCAGCAGCTTGGGGTTGGTTGGCTATGGCTACACCTTC. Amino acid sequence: CASSLGLVGYGYTF.

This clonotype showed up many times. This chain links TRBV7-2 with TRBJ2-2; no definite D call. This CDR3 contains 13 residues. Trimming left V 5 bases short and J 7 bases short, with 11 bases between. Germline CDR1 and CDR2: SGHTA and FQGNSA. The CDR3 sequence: CASSPVEVGELFF. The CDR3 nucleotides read TGTGCCAGCAGCCCGGTCGAGGTCGGGGAGCTGTTTTTT.

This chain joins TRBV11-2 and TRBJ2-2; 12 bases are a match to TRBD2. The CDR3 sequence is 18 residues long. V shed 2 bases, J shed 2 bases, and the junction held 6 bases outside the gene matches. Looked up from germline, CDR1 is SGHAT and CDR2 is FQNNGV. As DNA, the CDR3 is TGTGCCAGCAGCTTATCCCTAGCGGGGGGGGATAACACCGGGGAGCTGTTTTTT. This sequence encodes CASSLSLAGGDNTGELFF.

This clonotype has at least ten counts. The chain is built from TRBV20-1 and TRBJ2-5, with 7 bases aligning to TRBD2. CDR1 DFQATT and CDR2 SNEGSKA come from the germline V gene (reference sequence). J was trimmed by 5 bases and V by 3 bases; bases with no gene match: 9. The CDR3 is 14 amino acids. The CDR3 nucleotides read TGCAGTGCTAGCCCCAGCTGGGGGGGGGAGACCCAGTACTTC. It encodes CSASPSWGGETQYF.

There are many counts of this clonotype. CDR3 sequence: CASRRGQGVNNEQFF. The CDR3 DNA reads as TGTGCCAGCAGACGGGGACAGGGGGTCAACAATGAGCAGTTCTTC. The genes are TRBV7-8 and TRBJ2-1; TRBD1 agrees at 11 bases. Looked up from germline, CDR1 is SGHVS and CDR2 is FQNEAQ. The CDR3 has 15 amino acids. Losses at the gene ends were 6 bases for V and 5 bases for J; bases not matched to a gene: 6.

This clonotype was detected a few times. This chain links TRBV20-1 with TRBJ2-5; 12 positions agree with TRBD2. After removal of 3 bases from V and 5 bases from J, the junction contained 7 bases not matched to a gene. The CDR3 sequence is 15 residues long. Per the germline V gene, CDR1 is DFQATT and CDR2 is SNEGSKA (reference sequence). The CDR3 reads CSARLILAGGETQYF. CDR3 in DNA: TGCAGTGCTAGGCTTATCCTAGCGGGGGGGGAGACCCAGTACTTC.

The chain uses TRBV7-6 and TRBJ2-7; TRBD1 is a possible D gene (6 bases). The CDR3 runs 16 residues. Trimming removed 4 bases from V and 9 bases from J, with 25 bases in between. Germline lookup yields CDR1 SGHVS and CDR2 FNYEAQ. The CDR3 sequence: CASSSFGRGAAEVQYF. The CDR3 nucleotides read TGTGCCAGCAGCTCCTTCGGCAGGGGCGCGGCAGAGGTGCAGTACTTC. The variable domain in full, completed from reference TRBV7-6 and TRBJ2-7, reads GAGVSQSPRYKVTKRGQDVALRCDPISGHVSLYWYRQALGQGPEFLTYFNYEAQQDKSGLPNDRFSAERPEGSISTLTIQRTEQRDSAMYRCASSSFGRGAAEVQYFGPGTRLTVT.

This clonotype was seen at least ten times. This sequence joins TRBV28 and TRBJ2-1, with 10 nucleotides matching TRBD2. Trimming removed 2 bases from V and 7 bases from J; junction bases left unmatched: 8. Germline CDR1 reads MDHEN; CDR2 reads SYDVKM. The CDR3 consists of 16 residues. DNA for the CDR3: TGTGCCAGCAGTTTACGAAGCGGGGGGGCCAGGAATGAGCAGTTCTTC. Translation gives CASSLRSGGARNEQFF.

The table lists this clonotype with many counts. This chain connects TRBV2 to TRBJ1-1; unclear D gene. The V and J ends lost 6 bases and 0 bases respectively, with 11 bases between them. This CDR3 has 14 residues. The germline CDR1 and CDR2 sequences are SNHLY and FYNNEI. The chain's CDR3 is CASRVRAMNTEAFF. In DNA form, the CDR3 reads TGTGCCAGCAGGGTTAGAGCCATGAACACTGAAGCTTTCTTT.

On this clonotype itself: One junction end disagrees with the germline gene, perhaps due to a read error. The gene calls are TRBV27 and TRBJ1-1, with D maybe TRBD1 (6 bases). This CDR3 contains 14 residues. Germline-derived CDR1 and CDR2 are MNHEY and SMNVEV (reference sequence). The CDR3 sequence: CASSLMRGNTGAFF. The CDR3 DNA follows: TGTGCCAGCAGTTTAATGAGGGGGAACACTGGAGCTTTCTTT.

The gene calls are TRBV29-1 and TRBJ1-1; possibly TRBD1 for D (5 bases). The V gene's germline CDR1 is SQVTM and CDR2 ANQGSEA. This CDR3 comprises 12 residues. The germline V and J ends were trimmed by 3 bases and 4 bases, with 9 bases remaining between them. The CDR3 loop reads CSVDQGSTEAFF. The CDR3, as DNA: TGCAGCGTTGATCAGGGTTCCACTGAAGCTTTCTTT. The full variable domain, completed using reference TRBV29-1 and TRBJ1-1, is SAVISQKPSRDICQRGTSLTIQCQVDSQVTMMFWYRQQPGQSLTLIATANQGSEATYESGFVIDKFPISRPNLTFSTLTVSNMSPEDSSIYLCSVDQGSTEAFFGQGTRLTVV.

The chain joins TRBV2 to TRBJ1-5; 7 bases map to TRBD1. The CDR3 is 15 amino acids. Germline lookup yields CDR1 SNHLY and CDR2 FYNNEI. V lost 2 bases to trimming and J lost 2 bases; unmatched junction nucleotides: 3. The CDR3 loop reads CASSEQTGGNQPQHF. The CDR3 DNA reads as TGTGCCAGCAGTGAACAAACAGGGGGCAATCAGCCCCAGCATTTT.

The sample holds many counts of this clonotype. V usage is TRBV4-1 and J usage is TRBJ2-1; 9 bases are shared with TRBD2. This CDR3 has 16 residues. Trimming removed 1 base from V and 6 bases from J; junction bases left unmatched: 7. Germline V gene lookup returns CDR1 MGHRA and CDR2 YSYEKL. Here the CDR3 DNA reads TGCGCCAGCAGCCAAGGAGGGGCGGGGGGGAGCAATGAGCAGTTCTTC. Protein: CASSQGGAGGSNEQFF.

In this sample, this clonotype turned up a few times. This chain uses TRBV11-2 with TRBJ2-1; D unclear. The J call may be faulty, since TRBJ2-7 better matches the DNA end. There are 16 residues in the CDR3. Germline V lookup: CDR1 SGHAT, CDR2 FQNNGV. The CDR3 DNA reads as TGTGCCAGCAGCTTAGGGGGTAGGAGCTCCTACAATGAGCAGTACTTC. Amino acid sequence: CASSLGGRSSYNEQYF.

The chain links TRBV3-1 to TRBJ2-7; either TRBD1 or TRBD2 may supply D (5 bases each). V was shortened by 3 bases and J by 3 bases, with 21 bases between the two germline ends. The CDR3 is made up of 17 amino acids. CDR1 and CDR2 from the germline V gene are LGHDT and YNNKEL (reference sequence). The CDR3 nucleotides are TGTGCCAGCAGCCATCAAGAGGGGTCGAAATTTCTCTACGAGCAGTACTTC. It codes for CASSHQEGSKFLYEQYF.

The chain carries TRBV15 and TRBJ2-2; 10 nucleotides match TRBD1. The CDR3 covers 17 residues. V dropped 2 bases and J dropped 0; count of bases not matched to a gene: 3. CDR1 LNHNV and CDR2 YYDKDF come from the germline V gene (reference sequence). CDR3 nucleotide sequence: TGTGCCACCAGCAGAACGACAGGGGGCACGAACACCGGGGAGCTGTTTTTT. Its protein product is CATSRTTGGTNTGELFF.

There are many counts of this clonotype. CDR3 bases: TGTGCCAGCAGCCGAGGTCCAGGGGGTAGCACAGATACGCAGTATTTT. Its translation is CASSRGPGGSTDTQYF. The genes are TRBV7-2 and TRBJ2-3, with 7 bases that match TRBD1. The CDR3 consists of 16 residues. The germline V gene encodes CDR1 SGHTA and CDR2 FQGNSA. Germline trimming cut 5 bases from V and 0 bases from J; bases unmatched to any gene: 8. The whole variable domain, filled in from reference TRBV7-2 and TRBJ2-3, reads GAGVSQSPSNKVTEKGKDVELRCDPISGHTALYWYRQSLGQGLEFLIYFQGNSAPDKSGLPSDRFSAERTGGSVSTLTIQRTQQEDSAVYLCASSRGPGGSTDTQYFGPGTRLTVL.

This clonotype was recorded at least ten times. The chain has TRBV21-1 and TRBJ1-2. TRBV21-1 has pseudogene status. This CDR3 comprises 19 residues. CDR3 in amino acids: CASSKAFGPLITFNYGYTF. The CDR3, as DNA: TGTGCCAGCAGCAAAGCCTTTGGACCGCTGATCACATTCAACTATGGCTACACCTTC.

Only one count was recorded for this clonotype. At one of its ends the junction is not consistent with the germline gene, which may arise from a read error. CDR3 coding DNA: TGTGCCAACAGTCGGGGGATCGCAGATACGCAGTATTTT. Translating gives CANSRGIADTQYF. The chain has TRBV6-2 or TRBV6-3 and TRBJ2-3; D may be TRBD2 (6 bases). Germline V CDR1 and CDR2: MNHEY, SVGEGT. The CDR3 is 13 amino acids.

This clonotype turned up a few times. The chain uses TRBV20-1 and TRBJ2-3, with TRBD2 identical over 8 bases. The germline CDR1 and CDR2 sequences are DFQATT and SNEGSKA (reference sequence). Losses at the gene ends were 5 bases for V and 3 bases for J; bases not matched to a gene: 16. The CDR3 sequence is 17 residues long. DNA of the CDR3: TGCAGTGCTGGTAAACTCGGGGACCGGGGGGGAACAGATACGCAGTATTTT. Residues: CSAGKLGDRGGTDTQYF.

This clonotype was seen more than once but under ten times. CDR3 bases: TGTGCCAGCAGCCAAACCTGGGTGGCCGGGGAGCTGTTTTTT. This translates into CASSQTWVAGELFF. J is TRBJ2-2 and V is TRBV11-2; the D is unclear. Trimming cost V 5 bases and J 6 bases, with 13 bases left between them. Germline V gives CDR1 SGHAT, CDR2 FQNNGV. The CDR3 loop spans 14 amino acids.

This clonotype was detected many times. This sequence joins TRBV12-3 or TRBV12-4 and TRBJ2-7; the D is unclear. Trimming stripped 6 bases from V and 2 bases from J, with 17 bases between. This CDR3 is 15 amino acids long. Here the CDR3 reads CASRRQLGPTYEQYF. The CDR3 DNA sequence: TGTGCCAGCAGACGCCAGCTCGGACCGACCTACGAGCAGTACTTC.

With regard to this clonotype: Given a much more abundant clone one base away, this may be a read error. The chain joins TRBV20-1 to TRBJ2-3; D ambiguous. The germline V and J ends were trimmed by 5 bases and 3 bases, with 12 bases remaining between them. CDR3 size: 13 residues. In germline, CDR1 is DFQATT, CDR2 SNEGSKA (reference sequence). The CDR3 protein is CSAGVPMTDTQYF. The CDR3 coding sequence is TGCAGTGCTGGAGTCCCAATGACAGATACGCAGTATTTT.

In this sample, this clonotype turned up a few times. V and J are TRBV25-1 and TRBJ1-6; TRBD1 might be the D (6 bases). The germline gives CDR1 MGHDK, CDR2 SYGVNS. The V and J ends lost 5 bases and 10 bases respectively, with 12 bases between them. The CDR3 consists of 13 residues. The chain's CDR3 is CASSNTGFSPLHF. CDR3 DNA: TGTGCCAGCAGTAATACAGGGTTCTCACCCCTCCACTTT.

The CDR3 DNA reads TGTGCCAGCAGTCCCCCGGACGCGGCCCAGTACTTC. As protein: CASSPPDAAQYF. The V and J genes are TRBV28 and TRBJ2-7; the D is unclear. The V and J ends lost 5 bases and 10 bases respectively, with 15 bases between them. The V gene's germline CDR1 is MDHEN and CDR2 SYDVKM. The CDR3 runs to 12 residues.

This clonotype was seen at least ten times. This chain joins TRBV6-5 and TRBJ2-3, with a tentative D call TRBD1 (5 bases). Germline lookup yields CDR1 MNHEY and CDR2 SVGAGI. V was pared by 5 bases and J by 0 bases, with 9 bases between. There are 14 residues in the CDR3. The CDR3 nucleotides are TGTGCCAGCAGTCGGACAACTAGCACAGATACGCAGTATTTT. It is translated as CASSRTTSTDTQYF.

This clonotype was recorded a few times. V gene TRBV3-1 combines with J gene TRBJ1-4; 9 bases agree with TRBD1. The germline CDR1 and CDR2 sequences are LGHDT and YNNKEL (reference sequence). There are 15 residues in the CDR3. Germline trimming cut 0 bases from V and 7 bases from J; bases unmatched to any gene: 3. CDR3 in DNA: TGTGCCAGCAGCCAAGATTTGACAGGGGGTGAAAAACTGTTTTTT. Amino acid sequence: CASSQDLTGGEKLFF. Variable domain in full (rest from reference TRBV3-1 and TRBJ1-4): DTAVSQTPKYLVTQMGNDKSIKCEQNLGHDTMYWYKQDSKKFLKIMFSYNNKELIINETVPNRFSPKSPDKAHLNLHINSLELGDSAVYFCASSQDLTGGEKLFFGSGTQLSVL.